This TCR beta chain derives from a study of blood T cell repertoires in COVID-19. On the study more broadly: In each case, the material was cDNA or gDNA derived from T cells, B-cell-depleted T cells, or PBMCs.

Clinical history as reported by participants underpinned cohort assignment. Assay: immunoSEQ multiplex PCR; the TCRdb copy retains only in-frame clones and omits some. In the table there are about 140,000 clones, about 83% of which are singletons. Sequenced: PBMCs or T cells enriched from blood (not recorded which). The clonotype originates from a woman between 50 and 59 years old with acute COVID-19.

CDR3 bases: TGTGCCAGCAGCGGGGGACAGGGTTATTACAATGAGCAGTTCTTC. This gives the protein CASSGGQGYYNEQFF. The chain is built from TRBV7-6 and TRBJ2-1; 9 bases fit TRBD1. The V gene end was trimmed by 5 bases and the J gene end by 4 bases; junction bases not matched to a gene: 6. The CDR3 spans 15 residues. Germline CDR1 SGHVS, CDR2 FNYEAQ.